Following are 11 T cell receptor beta chains from one sample sequenced in a study of T cell responses to AZD1222 COVID-19 vaccine (dated by TCRdb to 2020 to 2022). The intended sense of this specimen's time point label: about 28 days (+/-7) after the second vaccine dose. Libraries came from the immunoSEQ multiplex PCR assay. TCRdb retrieved this table from immuneACCESS and kept in-frame rearrangements only. Not all clones are present; in checked studies, unresolved V genes account for under half, and no reason is known for the remainder. For this sample the table gives over 75,000 clones, of which more than 80% were detected only once. The ten top clones hold roughly 2.4% of the sample. The starting material was peripheral blood, obtained 28 days after the second AZD1222 dose. The receptor source for this set is an adult who received the AZD1222 COVID-19 vaccine.

The chain joins TRBV6-2 or TRBV6-3 to TRBJ2-5; no reliable D call. The CDR3 loop spans 12 amino acids. V lost 6 bases and J 3 bases, leaving 8 bases between the germline ends. Germline assignment: CDR1 MNHEY and CDR2 SVGEGT. DNA of the CDR3: TGTGCCAGCAGCCGAAGGGAAGAGACCCAGTACTTC. Protein: CASSRREETQYF.

Here the CDR3 reads CAWSVARTEKGNTIYF. The CDR3 bases are TGTGCCTGGAGTGTAGCCCGGACAGAGAAAGGAAACACCATATATTTT. The genes are TRBV30 and TRBJ1-3, with D maybe TRBD1 (6 bases). Germline V gene sequence: CDR1 GTSNPN, CDR2 SVGIG (reference sequence). The CDR3 covers 16 residues. V gave up 0 bases and J gave up 4 bases, with 16 bases separating them.

The chain couples TRBV2 to TRBJ1-5, with 9 bases aligning to TRBD1. Looked up from germline, CDR1 is SNHLY and CDR2 is FYNNEI. The CDR3 spans 14 residues. Unmatched junction bases numbered 6, after V lost 6 bases and J lost 6 bases. CDR3 in amino acids: CASSGDREIQPQHF. The CDR3 DNA sequence: TGTGCCAGCAGCGGGGACAGGGAAATTCAGCCCCAGCATTTT. Filled out from reference TRBV2 and TRBJ1-5, the complete variable domain reads EPEVTQTPSHQVTQMGQEVILRCVPISNHLYFYWYRQILGQKVEFLVSFYNNEISEKSEIFDDQFSVERPDGSNFTLKIRSTKLEDSAMYFCASSGDREIQPQHFGDGTRLSIL.

This chain uses TRBV5-6 with TRBJ1-2, with D unresolved. The CDR3 sequence is 13 residues long. V lost 1 base to trimming and J lost 5 bases, with 9 bases between them. Germline V lookup: CDR1 SGHDT, CDR2 YYEEEE. The CDR3 spells CASSLRPPYGYTF. In nucleotides, the CDR3 is TGTGCCAGCAGCTTGAGACCACCTTATGGCTACACCTTC.

CDR3 protein: CASSQDLGELMNTEAFF. CDR3 in DNA: TGTGCCAGCAGCCAAGATTTAGGTGAACTTATGAACACTGAAGCTTTCTTT. The J gene is TRBJ1-1, the V gene TRBV14; no firm D call. CDR1 SGHDN and CDR2 FVKESK come from the germline V gene. The CDR3 covers 17 residues. V was trimmed by 0 bases and J by 0 bases, leaving 14 bases between them.

The chain joins TRBV18 to TRBJ1-1; D is undetermined. The germline CDR1 and CDR2 sequences are KGHSH and LQKENI. Trimming took off 2 bases at V and 3 bases at J, with 16 bases between the two ends. This CDR3 comprises 16 residues. CDR3 DNA: TGTGCCAGCTCACCATCGACCCACGGAGGCGACACTGAAGCTTTCTTT. Translation gives CASSPSTHGGDTEAFF. Full variable domain (remainder filled in from reference TRBV18 and TRBJ1-1): NAGVMQNPRHLVRRRGQEARLRCSPMKGHSHVYWYRQLPEEGLKFMVYLQKENIIDESGMPKERFSAEFPKEGPSILRIQQVVRGDSAAYFCASSPSTHGGDTEAFFGQGTRLTVV.

This clone has only one observation. V usage is TRBV19 and J usage is TRBJ2-1; 11 positions agree with TRBD2. The V gene's germline CDR1 is LNHDA and CDR2 SQIVND (reference sequence). J was trimmed by 9 bases and V by 3 bases; bases with no gene match: 10. The CDR3 length is 16 residues. CDR3 residues: CASSITITSGSIEQFF. The CDR3 DNA sequence: TGTGCCAGTAGTATTACTATTACTAGCGGGAGTATTGAGCAGTTCTTC.

The chain uses TRBV2 and TRBJ1-3; 9 nucleotides agree with TRBD1. J gave up 4 bases and V 7 bases, and 8 bases lay outside the gene matches. The CDR3 runs 15 residues. Germline CDR1 and CDR2: SNHLY and FYNNEI. CDR3: CASTQGTGSGNTIYF. The CDR3 DNA reads as TGTGCCAGCACCCAGGGGACAGGGTCGGGAAACACCATATATTTT.

This chain joins TRBV11-3 and TRBJ2-5; tentatively, D is TRBD2 (5 bases). Germline loops: CDR1 SGHNT, CDR2 YENEEA. This CDR3 contains 13 residues. Trimming removed 5 bases from V and 3 bases from J, with 10 bases in between. The DNA for the CDR3 is TGTGCCAGCAGCCCCTCGGGGAAAGAGACCCAGTACTTC. It codes for CASSPSGKETQYF. Supplemented by reference TRBV11-3 and TRBJ2-5, the full variable domain reads EAGVVQSPRYKIIEKKQPVAFWCNPISGHNTLYWYLQNLGQGPELLIRYENEEAVDDSQLPKDRFSAERLKGVDSTLKIQPAELGDSAVYLCASSPSGKETQYFGPGTRLLVL.

In this sample, this clone turned up once. This chain links TRBV6-2 or TRBV6-3 with TRBJ2-1; D gene uncertain. Germline V lookup: CDR1 MNHEY, CDR2 SVGEGT. The CDR3 covers 15 residues. The ends were cut back, 4 bases at V and 4 bases at J, with 14 bases in the middle. This CDR3 reads CASSFEANTYNEQFF. DNA for the CDR3: TGTGCCAGCAGTTTTGAGGCAAACACTTACAATGAGCAGTTCTTC.

The chain joins TRBV18 to TRBJ1-2; D remains ambiguous. The germline V gene has CDR1 KGHSH and CDR2 LQKENI. The length of the CDR3 is 12 residues. Trimming pared 4 bases from V and 6 bases from J, leaving 9 bases between. CDR3 bases: TGTGCCAGCTCACTGAATCGGAATGGCTACACCTTC. Encoded protein: CASSLNRNGYTF.